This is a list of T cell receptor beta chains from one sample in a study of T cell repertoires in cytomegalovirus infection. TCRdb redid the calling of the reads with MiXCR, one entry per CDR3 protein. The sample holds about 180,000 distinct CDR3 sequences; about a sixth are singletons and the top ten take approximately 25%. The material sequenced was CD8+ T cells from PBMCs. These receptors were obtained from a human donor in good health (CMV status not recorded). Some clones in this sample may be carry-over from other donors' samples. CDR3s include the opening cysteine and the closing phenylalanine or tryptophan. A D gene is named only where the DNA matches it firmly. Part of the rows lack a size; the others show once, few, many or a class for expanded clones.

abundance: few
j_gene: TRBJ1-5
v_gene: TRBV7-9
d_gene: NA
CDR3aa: CASSLDQLPQHF
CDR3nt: TGTGCCAGCAGCTTAGATCAGCTGCCCCAGCATTTT

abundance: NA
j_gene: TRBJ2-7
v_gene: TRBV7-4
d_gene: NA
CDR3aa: CASSGQGDASLHEQYF
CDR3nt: TGTGCCAGCAGCGGACAAGGGGACGCCTCTCTTCACGAGCAGTACTTC

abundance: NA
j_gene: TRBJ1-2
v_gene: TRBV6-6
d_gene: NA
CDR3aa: CASLQGTYGYTF
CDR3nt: TGTGCCAGCTTACAGGGCACCTATGGCTACACCTTC

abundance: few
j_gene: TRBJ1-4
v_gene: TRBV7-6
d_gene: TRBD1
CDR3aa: CASSPWDRTNEKLFF
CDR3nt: TGTGCCAGCAGCCCGTGGGACAGAACTAATGAAAAACTGTTTTTT

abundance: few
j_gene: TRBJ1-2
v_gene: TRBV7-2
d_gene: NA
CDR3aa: CASSTGRAPNYGYTF
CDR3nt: TGTGCCAGCAGCACCGGACGGGCCCCTAACTATGGCTACACCTTC

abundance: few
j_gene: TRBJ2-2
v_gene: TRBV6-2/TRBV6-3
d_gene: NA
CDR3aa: CASSPLNTGELFF
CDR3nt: TGTGCCAGCAGTCCCTTAAACACCGGGGAGCTGTTTTTT

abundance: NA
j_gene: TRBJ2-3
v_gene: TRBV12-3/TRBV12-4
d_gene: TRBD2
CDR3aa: CASTSPGLAGASADTQYF
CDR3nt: TGTGCCAGCACCTCCCCGGGACTAGCGGGGGCGAGTGCAGATACGCAGTATTTT

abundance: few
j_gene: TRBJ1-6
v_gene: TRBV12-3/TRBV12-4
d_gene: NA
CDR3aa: CASSGGYNSPLHF
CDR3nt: TGTGCCAGCAGTGGGGGCTATAATTCACCCCTCCACTTT

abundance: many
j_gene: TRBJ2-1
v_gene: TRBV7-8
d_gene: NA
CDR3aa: CAILSPDNEQFF
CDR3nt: TGTGCCATCTTAAGCCCTGATAATGAGCAGTTCTTC

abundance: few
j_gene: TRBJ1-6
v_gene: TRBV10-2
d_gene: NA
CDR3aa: CASSESRGLGSDLHF
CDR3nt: TGCGCCAGCAGTGAGTCGAGGGGGTTGGGATCAGACCTCCACTTT

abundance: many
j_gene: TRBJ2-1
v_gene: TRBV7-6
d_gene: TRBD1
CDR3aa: CASSLYRGREFF
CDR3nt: TGTGCCAGCAGCCTGTACAGGGGGCGCGAGTTCTTC

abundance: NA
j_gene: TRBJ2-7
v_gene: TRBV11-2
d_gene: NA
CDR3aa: CASSLDSPRESSYEQYF
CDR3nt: TGTGCCAGCAGCTTAGATTCCCCCCGGGAGAGCTCCTACGAGCAGTACTTC

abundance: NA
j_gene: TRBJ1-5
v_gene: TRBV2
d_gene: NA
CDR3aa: CASSPDPNSNQPQHF
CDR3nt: TGTGCCAGCAGCCCAGACCCTAATAGCAATCAGCCCCAGCATTTT

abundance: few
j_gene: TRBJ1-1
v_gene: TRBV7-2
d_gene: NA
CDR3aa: CASSPLQGMNTEAFF
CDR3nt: TGTGCCAGCAGCCCACTTCAGGGAATGAACACTGAAGCTTTCTTT

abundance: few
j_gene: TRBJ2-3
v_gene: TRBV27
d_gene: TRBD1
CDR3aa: CASSYRDRSTDTQYF
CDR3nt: TGTGCCAGCAGTTACCGGGACAGGAGCACAGATACGCAGTATTTT

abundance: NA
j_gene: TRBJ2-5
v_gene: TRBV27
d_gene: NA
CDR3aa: CASSLGTAQETQYF
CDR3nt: TGTGCCAGCAGTCTGGGGACGGCACAAGAGACCCAGTACTTC

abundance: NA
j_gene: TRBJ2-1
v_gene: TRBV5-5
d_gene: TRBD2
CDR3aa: CASSSLSRAGEPEQFF
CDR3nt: TGTGCCAGCAGCTCCCTCAGTAGAGCGGGGGAACCTGAGCAGTTCTTC

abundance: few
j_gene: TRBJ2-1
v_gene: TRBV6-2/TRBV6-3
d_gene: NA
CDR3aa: CASSYGGEQFF
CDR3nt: TGTGCCAGCAGTTACGGCGGTGAGCAGTTCTTC

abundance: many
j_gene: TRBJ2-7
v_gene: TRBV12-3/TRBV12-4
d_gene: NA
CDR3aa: CASSLGYEQYF
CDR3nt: TGTGCCAGCAGCTTAGGCTACGAGCAGTACTTC

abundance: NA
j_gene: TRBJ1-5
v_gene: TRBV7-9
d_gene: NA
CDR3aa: CASSHSGEGERGNQPQHF
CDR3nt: TGTGCCAGCAGCCATTCCGGGGAGGGGGAAAGAGGCAATCAGCCCCAGCATTTT

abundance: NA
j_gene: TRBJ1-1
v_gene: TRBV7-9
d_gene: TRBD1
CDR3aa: CASSRDPGGGNEAFF
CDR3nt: TGTGCCAGCAGCCGGGACCCAGGGGGCGGCAATGAAGCTTTCTTT

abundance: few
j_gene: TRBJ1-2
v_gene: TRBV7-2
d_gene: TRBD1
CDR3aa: CASTNFAQGGHGYTF
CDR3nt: TGTGCCAGCACCAACTTCGCCCAAGGGGGCCATGGCTACACCTTC

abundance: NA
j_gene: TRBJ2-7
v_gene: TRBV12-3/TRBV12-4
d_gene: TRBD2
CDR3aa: CASSPLTGLAGFYEQYF
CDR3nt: TGTGCCAGCAGTCCACTAACGGGACTAGCGGGGTTTTACGAGCAGTACTTC

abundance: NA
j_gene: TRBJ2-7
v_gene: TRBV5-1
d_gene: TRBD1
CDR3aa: CASSLGQGVDEQYF
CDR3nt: TGCGCCAGCAGCTTGGGACAGGGGGTTGACGAGCAGTACTTC